This T cell receptor (beta chain) emerged from a study of T cells in Graves' hyperthyroidism and ophthalmopathy. Looking at the study overall: Peripheral blood specimens were obtained at initial diagnosis, prior to any treatment.

Whole-study results and caveats: Ophthalmopathy stood apart from stable hyperthyroidism in a 13 V-J model.

The CDR3 has 12 residues. Germline CDR1 reads MNHEY; CDR2 reads SVGEGT. V shed 5 bases and J shed 6 bases, with 8 bases lying between them. Points on this clonotype: Its antigen is unidentified. A much bigger clone sits one base away, suggesting this may be a read error. Since the CDR3 does not end with the conserved phenylalanine or tryptophan, this likely comes from a read error.

Using RNA transcripts as the source, TCR beta CDR3 regions were amplified. Researchers ran a first-round RT-PCR on the TCR CDR3 using the HTBI primer set. In TCRdb, the multiplex PCR reads were re-called with MiXCR into one record per CDR3 protein. The data show roughly 740,000 distinct CDR3 sequences, with about 17% seen just once and approximately 8% held by the top ten. It was 8 to 10 ml of fresh peripheral blood that supplied the PBMCs. Material: blood. The TCR comes from a young man with Graves' hyperthyroidism. The rearrangement links TRBV6-2 or TRBV6-3 to TRBJ1-5; D unresolved. CDR3 sequence reads: CASSVGGQPQHS. CDR3 sequence (DNA): TGTGCCAGCAGTGTGGGTGGTCAGCCCCAGCATTCT.